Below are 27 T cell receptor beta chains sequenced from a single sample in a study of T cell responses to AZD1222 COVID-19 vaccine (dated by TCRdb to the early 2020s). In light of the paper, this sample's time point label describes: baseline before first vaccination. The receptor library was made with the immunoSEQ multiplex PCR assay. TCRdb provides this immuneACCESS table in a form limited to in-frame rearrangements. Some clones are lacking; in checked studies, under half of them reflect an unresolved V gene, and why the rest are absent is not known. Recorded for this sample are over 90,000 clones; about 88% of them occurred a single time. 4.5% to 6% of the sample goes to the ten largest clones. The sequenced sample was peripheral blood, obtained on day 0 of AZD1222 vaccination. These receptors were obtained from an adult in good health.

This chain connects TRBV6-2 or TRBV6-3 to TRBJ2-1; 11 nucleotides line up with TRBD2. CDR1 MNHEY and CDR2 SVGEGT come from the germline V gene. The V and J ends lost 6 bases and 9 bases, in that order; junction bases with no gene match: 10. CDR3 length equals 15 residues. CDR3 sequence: CASSLAGGQEGEQFF. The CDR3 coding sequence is TGTGCCAGCAGCTTAGCGGGAGGGCAGGAAGGTGAGCAGTTCTTC.

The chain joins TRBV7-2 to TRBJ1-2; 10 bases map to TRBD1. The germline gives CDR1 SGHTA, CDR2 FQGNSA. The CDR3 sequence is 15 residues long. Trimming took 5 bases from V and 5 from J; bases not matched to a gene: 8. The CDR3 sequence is CASSDRTGGQYGYTF. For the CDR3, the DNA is TGTGCCAGCAGCGATCGGACAGGGGGGCAATATGGCTACACCTTC.

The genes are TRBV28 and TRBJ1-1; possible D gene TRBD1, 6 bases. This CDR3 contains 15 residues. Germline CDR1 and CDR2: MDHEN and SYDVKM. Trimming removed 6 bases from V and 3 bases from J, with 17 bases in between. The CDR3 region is CASSHTGLGDTEAFF. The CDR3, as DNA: TGTGCCAGCAGCCATACAGGGCTGGGGGACACTGAAGCTTTCTTT.

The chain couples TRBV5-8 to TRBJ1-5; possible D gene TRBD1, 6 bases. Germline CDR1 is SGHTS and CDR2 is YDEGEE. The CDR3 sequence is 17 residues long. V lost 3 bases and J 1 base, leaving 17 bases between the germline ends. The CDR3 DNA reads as TGTGCCAGCAGCTCGCTACGCCAGGGGAGAAGCAATCAGCCCCAGCATTTT. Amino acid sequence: CASSSLRQGRSNQPQHF.

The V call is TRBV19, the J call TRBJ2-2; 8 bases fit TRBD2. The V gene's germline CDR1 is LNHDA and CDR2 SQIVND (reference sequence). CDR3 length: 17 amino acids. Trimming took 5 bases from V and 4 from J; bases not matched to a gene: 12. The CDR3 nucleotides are TGTGCCAGTAGTCAACCCTCGGGACTAGAGGGCACCGGGGAGCTGTTTTTT. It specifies CASSQPSGLEGTGELFF.

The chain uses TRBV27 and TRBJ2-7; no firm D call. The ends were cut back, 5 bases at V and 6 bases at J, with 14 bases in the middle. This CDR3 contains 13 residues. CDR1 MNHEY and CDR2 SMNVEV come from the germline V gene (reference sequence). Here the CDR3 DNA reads TGTGCCAGCAGTCCAAAGACGGAGCGCGAGCAGTACTTC. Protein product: CASSPKTEREQYF.

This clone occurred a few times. The CDR3 nucleotides are TGCAGCGTTGAAATGGACAGGGAGGCTTTCTTT. Its protein is CSVEMDREAFF. V is TRBV29-1 and J is TRBJ1-1; TRBD1 aligns across 8 bases. Germline-derived CDR1 and CDR2 are SQVTM and ANQGSEA. This CDR3 contains 11 residues. V lost 2 bases and J lost 11; bases outside the gene matches: 4.

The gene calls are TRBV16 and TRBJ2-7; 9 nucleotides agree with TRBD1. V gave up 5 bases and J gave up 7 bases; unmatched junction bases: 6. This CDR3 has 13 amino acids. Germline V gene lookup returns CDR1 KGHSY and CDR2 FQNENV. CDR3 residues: CASSDRGGSEQYF. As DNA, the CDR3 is TGTGCCAGCAGCGACAGGGGGGGAAGTGAGCAGTACTTC.

The CDR3 loop reads CASSGRQYNQPQHF. CDR3 sequence (DNA): TGTGCCAGCAGTGGTCGACAGTATAATCAGCCCCAGCATTTT. The gene calls are TRBV28 and TRBJ1-5, with a weak D call TRBD1 (5 bases). Germline V gene sequence: CDR1 MDHEN, CDR2 SYDVKM. The CDR3 loop spans 14 amino acids. V gave up 5 bases and J gave up 4 bases, with 12 bases separating them.

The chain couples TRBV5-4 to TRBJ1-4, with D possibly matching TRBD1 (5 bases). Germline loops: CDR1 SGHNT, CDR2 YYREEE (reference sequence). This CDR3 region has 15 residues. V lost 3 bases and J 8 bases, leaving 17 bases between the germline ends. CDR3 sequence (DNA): TGTGCCAGCAGCTCTCCGACAGACCAGCCGGAAAAACTGTTTTTT. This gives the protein CASSSPTDQPEKLFF.

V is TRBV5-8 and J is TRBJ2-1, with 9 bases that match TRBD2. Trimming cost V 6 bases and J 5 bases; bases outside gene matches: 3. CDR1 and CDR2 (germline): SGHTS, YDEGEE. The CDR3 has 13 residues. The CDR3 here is CASTLAGDNEQFF. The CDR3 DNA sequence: TGTGCCAGCACCTTAGCGGGGGACAATGAGCAGTTCTTC.

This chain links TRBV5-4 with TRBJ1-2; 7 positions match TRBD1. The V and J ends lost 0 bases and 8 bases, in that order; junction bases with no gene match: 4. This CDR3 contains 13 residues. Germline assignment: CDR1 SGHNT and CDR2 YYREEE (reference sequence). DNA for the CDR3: TGTGCCAGCAGCTTGGACAGGGGCAACGGCTACACCTTC. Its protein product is CASSLDRGNGYTF.

In DNA, the CDR3 is TGTGCCAGTAGCCGAGGAAGGAAGAACTATGGCTACACCTTC. This gives the protein CASSRGRKNYGYTF. The chain has TRBV19 and TRBJ1-2; the D is unclear. The CDR3 loop spans 14 amino acids. The germline V gene encodes CDR1 LNHDA and CDR2 SQIVND (reference sequence). Trimming removed 6 bases from V and 2 bases from J, with 13 bases in between.

CDR3 nucleotides: TGTGCCAGCAGGGCAGGGAAAAACGAGCAGTACTTC. As protein: CASRAGKNEQYF. The chain carries TRBV2 and TRBJ2-7, with D perhaps TRBD1 (5 bases). The CDR3 runs 12 residues. With 6 bases removed from V and 5 bases from J, the gap between germline ends came to 11 bases. CDR1 and CDR2 from the germline V gene are SNHLY and FYNNEI.

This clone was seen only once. The CDR3 DNA reads as TGTGCCAGCAGCCAAGATGTGCAGGGGGGCGTTGAGCAGTTCTTC. It encodes CASSQDVQGGVEQFF. The V gene is TRBV4-2, the J gene TRBJ2-1; possible D gene TRBD1, 7 bases. Germline V gives CDR1 LGHNA, CDR2 YNFKEQ. V dropped 0 bases and J dropped 9 bases, with 15 bases sitting between them. The CDR3 totals 15 residues.

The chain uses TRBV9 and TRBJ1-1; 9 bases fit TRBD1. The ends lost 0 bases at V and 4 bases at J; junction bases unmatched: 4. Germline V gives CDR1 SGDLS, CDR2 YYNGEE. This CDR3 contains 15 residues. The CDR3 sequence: CASSVGRTGATEAFF. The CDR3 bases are TGTGCCAGCAGCGTAGGTCGGACAGGGGCCACTGAAGCTTTCTTT.

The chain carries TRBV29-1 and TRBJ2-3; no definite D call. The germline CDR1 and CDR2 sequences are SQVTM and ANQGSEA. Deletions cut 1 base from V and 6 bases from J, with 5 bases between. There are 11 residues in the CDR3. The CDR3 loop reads CSVEGYDTQYF. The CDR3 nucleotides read TGCAGCGTTGAAGGGTATGATACGCAGTATTTT.

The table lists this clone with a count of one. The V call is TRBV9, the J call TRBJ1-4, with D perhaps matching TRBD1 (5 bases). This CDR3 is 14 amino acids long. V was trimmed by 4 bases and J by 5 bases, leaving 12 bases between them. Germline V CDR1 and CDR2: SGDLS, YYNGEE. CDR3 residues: CASSRGSSNEKLFF. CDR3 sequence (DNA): TGTGCCAGCAGCCGGGGGAGTTCCAATGAAAAACTGTTTTTT. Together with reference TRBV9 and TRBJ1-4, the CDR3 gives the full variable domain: DSGVTQTPKHLITATGQRVTLRCSPRSGDLSVYWYQQSLDQGLQFLIQYYNGEERAKGNILERFSAQQFPDLHSELNLSSLELGDSALYFCASSRGSSNEKLFFGSGTQLSVL.

The CDR3 sequence: CSVIRDLGNTIYF. The DNA for the CDR3 is TGCAGCGTCATTCGGGACCTAGGAAACACCATATATTTT. This sequence joins TRBV29-1 and TRBJ1-3; TRBD1 might be the D (5 bases). The CDR3 is 13 residues long. Per the germline V gene, CDR1 is SQVTM and CDR2 is ANQGSEA. V lost 6 bases and J lost 4, with 13 bases in between.

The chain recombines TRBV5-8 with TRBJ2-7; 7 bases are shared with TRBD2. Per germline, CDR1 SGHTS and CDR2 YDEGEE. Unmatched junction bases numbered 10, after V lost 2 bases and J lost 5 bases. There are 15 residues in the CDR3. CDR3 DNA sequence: TGTGCCAGCAGCTTCAGGGACTATATTTCCCACGAGCAGTACTTC. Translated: CASSFRDYISHEQYF.

The CDR3 loop reads CASRPGTGELFF. The CDR3 nucleotides read TGTGCCAGCAGGCCAGGCACCGGGGAGCTGTTTTTT. V usage is TRBV9 and J usage is TRBJ2-2; D remains ambiguous. Germline V lookup: CDR1 SGDLS, CDR2 YYNGEE. Trimming took 5 bases from V and 4 from J, leaving 6 bases between them. The CDR3 is 12 residues long. The whole variable domain, filled in from reference TRBV9 and TRBJ2-2, reads DSGVTQTPKHLITATGQRVTLRCSPRSGDLSVYWYQQSLDQGLQFLIQYYNGEERAKGNILERFSAQQFPDLHSELNLSSLELGDSALYFCASRPGTGELFFGEGSRLTVL.

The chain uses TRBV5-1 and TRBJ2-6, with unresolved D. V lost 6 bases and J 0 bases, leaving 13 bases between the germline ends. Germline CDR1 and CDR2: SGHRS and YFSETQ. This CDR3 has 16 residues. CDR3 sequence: CASKLVGASGANVLTF. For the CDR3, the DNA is TGCGCCAGCAAGCTCGTAGGAGCCTCTGGGGCCAACGTCCTGACTTTC. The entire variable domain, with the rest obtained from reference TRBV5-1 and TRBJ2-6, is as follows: KAGVTQTPRYLIKTRGQQVTLSCSPISGHRSVSWYQQTPGQGLQFLFEYFSETQRNKGNFPGRFSGRQFSNSRSEMNVSTLELGDSALYLCASKLVGASGANVLTFGAGSRLTVL.

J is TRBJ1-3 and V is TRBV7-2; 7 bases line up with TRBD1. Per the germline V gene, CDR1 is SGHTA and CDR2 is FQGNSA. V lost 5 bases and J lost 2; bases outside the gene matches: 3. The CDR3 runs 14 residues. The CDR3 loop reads CASSVGTAGNTIYF. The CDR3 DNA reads TGTGCCAGCAGCGTCGGGACAGCTGGAAACACCATATATTTT.

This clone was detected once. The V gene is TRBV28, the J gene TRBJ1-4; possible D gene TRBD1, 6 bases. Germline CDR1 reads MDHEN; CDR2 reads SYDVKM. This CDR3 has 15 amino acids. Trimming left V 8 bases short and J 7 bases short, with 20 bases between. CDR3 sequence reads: CASLPGAGRGEKLFF. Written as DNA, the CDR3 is TGTGCCAGCCTCCCAGGGGCGGGCCGTGGTGAAAAACTGTTTTTT.

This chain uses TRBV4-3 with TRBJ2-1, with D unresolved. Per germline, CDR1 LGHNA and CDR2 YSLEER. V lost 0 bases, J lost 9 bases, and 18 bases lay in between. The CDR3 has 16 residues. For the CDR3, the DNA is TGCGCCAGCAGCCAAGATCCGTCGGGCGGTGGTGGTGAGCAGTTCTTC. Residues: CASSQDPSGGGGEQFF.

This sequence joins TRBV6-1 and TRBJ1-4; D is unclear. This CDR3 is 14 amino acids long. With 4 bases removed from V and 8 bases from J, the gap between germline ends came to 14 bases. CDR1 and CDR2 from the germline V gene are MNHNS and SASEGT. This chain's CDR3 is CASSGYRGEEKLFF. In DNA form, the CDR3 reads TGTGCCAGCAGTGGGTACCGCGGCGAGGAAAAACTGTTTTTT.

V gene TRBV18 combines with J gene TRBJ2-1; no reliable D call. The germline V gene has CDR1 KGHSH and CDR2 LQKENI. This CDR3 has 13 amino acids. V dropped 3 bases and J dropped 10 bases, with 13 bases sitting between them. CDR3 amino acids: CASSPLSLSEQFF. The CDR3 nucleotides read TGTGCCAGCTCACCCCTTTCTCTCTCAGAGCAGTTCTTC.